A single sample gave rise to the 2 T cell receptor beta chains below, sequenced in a study of T-cell memory formation after mild COVID-19. Each CDR3 protein is one row after TCRdb ran MiXCR on the 5' RACE reads. The data hold roughly 450,000 distinct CDR3 sequences, with about 20% observed a single time. What was sequenced was PBMCs or a T cell subset sorted from them (not recorded which). These TCRs come from a young man who had mild COVID-19 (a few samples of this study predate the infection). Cell type and time point are not known.

As DNA, the CDR3 is TGTGCCAGCAGCCCACCGCGCGGGACAGGCCCTGGGGCCAACGTCCTGACTTTC. The encoded protein is CASSPPRGTGPGANVLTF. The chain couples TRBV7-9 to TRBJ2-6; 8 bases match TRBD1. Germline CDR1 SEHNR, CDR2 FQNEAQ (reference sequence). CDR3 length: 18 residues. The J segment lost 2 bases and the V segment lost 5 bases, leaving 11 bases of the junction unmatched.

The chain couples TRBV5-1 to TRBJ1-2; D may be TRBD1 (5 bases). CDR1 and CDR2 (germline): SGHRS, YFSETQ. The CDR3 sequence is 15 residues long. Trimming removed 0 bases from V and 4 bases from J, with 13 bases in between. CDR3 sequence: CASSLAGGGGYGYTF. The CDR3 DNA is TGCGCCAGCAGCTTGGCCGGGGGTGGAGGCTATGGCTACACCTTC.